This T cell receptor beta chain was profiled in a study of monozygotic twins with inflammatory bowel disease. Blood samples measuring more than 2 ml were taken per donor. Details on this clonotype: What it recognizes is unknown.

General study points: The co-twins with IBD showed lower TCRbeta diversity (inverse Simpson) than their healthy siblings. No detectable difference in repertoire similarity separated concordant from discordant twins, possibly as a result of limited power. IBD patients share fewer clonotypes with other people than healthy twins do, especially with disease activity.

Germline values: CDR1 DFQATT, CDR2 SNEGSKA (reference sequence). This CDR3 has 14 amino acids. Using the 5' RACE reads, TCRdb records one entry per CDR3 protein without DNA. The data show 300,000 to 400,000 distinct CDR3 sequences, and the top ten clones hold 2%. The material sequenced was blood. This sequence originates from a human donor with ulcerative colitis or Crohn's disease, or a healthy co-twin of an affected twin (not recorded which). The chain recombines TRBV20-1 with TRBJ2-1; TCRdb indicates TRBD2, and absent DNA this call remains unverified. CDR3 sequence reads: CSASSSGNYNEQFF.